This T cell receptor beta chain derives from a study of blood T cells in healthy people across ages. Across the study: Every two T cells gave about one barcoded beta molecule via template switching.

Overall study results and limits: Diversity was higher, and naive CD4+ cells more numerous, in long-lived donors than in aged donors.

The V and J ends lost 0 bases and 1 base respectively, with 9 bases between them. Germline V gene data show CDR1 as SGDLS and CDR2 as YYNGEE. This CDR3 has 15 residues. Sample-barcoded 5' priming and a J-beta primer mix drove a second PCR of roughly 6 to 12 cycles. TCRdb redid the calling of the 5' RACE reads with MiXCR, one entry per CDR3 protein. The sample records fewer than 1,000,000 distinct CDR3 sequences, under 45% being singletons. Every donor provided 9.5 to 10 milliliters of peripheral blood. The extraction recovered at least 5.5 micrograms of total RNA per sample. Points on this clonotype: Its target is not known.

The sequenced material came from blood. The sequence came from a man aged 55 to 70 in good health. The V gene is TRBV9, the J gene TRBJ2-3; perhaps D is TRBD1 or TRBD2 (5 bases each). CDR3 sequence: CASSVERGRTDTQYF. CDR3 nucleotides: TGTGCCAGCAGCGTAGAAAGGGGACGCACAGATACGCAGTATTTT.